The 10 T cell receptor beta chains below all came from one sample that was sequenced in a study of T cells in women clearing cervical HPV infection (dated by TCRdb to about 2018). Library method: the immunoSEQ multiplex PCR assay. In TCRdb, the immuneACCESS table is reduced to in-frame sequences with V and J assigned. These tables do not hold every clone; where another copy was compared, an unresolved V gene accounts for under half, and the others remain unexplained. This sample's records show about 37,000 clones. The ten top clones hold roughly 1.6% of the sample. Sequencing was performed on blood buffy coat. Receptors were obtained from a woman aged 18 to 75 with a cervical HPV16 infection that either progressed to CIN3+ or cleared (not recorded which).

Turning to this clone: Read sequence stops 3 residues before the CDR3 end, and the germline J gene provides the missing end. V and J are TRBV20-1 and TRBJ1-4; D might be TRBD1 (5 bases). The CDR3 runs 14 residues. Germline-derived CDR1 and CDR2 are DFQATT and SNEGSKA (reference sequence). Trimming took off 1 base at V and 0 bases at J, with 6 bases between the two ends. The chain's CDR3 is CSARGQTTNEKLFF. CDR3 DNA, as far as it was read: TGCAGTGCTAGAGGACAGACAACTAATGAAAAA.

Comments on this clone: The read gets to within 3 residues of the CDR3 end, and the germline J gene fills in the rest. The V gene is TRBV7-9, the J gene TRBJ2-1, with D tentatively TRBD2 (5 bases). Germline V CDR1 and CDR2: SEHNR, FQNEAQ (reference sequence). This CDR3 comprises 14 residues. V was clipped by 1 base and J by 6 bases, with 10 bases between them. CDR3 sequence: CASSLGSAGNEQFF. The covered CDR3 bases are TGTGCCAGCAGCTTAGGGTCGGCGGGCAATGAG. The whole variable domain, filled in from reference TRBV7-9 and TRBJ2-1, reads DTGVSQNPRHKITKRGQNVTFRCDPISEHNRLYWYRQTLGQGPEFLTYFQNEAQLEKSRLLSDRFSAERPKGSFSTLEIQRTEQGDSAMYLCASSLGSAGNEQFFGPGTRLTVL.

A note on this clone: The read ends 3 residues shy of where the CDR3 ends; the end is completed using the germline J gene. V and J are TRBV12-3 or TRBV12-4 and TRBJ1-1; D unclear. The CDR3 loop spans 12 amino acids. Trimming took off 7 bases at V and 3 bases at J, with 9 bases between the two ends. The DNA read from the CDR3 is TGTGCCAGCAAACAGCCGGACACTGAA. Its protein product is CASKQPDTE. The entire CDR3 protein is CASKQPDTEAFF.

A word on this clone: The sequence runs out 3 residues before the end of the CDR3; the remainder is reconstructed from the germline J gene. The J gene is TRBJ1-5, the V gene TRBV20-1; D not certain. Germline V gene data show CDR1 as DFQATT and CDR2 as SNEGSKA (reference sequence). Deletions cut 3 bases from V and 3 bases from J, with 9 bases between. The CDR3 is 13 amino acids. The CDR3 protein is CSASLNNNQPQHF. The sequenced part of the CDR3 DNA is TGCAGTGCTAGCTTAAACAACAATCAGCCC.

The sequenced part of the CDR3 DNA is TGTGCCATCAGTGAGTTCGACAGGGTGAGCACAGATACG. Its translation is CAISEFDRVSTDT. The entire CDR3 protein is CAISEFDRVSTDTQYF. This chain connects TRBV10-3 to TRBJ2-3; 7 bases map to TRBD1. The read is 3 residues too short to cover the CDR3 end, so that end is filled in from the germline J gene. V lost 1 base, J lost 0 bases, and 4 bases stayed unmatched. The CDR3 length is 16 residues. Germline V gene lookup returns CDR1 ENHRY and CDR2 SYGVKD.

For this clone: The read gets to within 3 residues of the CDR3 end, and the germline J gene fills in the rest. The rearrangement joins TRBV18 to TRBJ1-2; TRBD1 matches 10 bases. Germline V lookup: CDR1 KGHSH, CDR2 LQKENI. Trimming cost V 3 bases and J 2 bases; bases outside gene matches: 6. The CDR3 has 16 amino acids. The covered CDR3 bases are TGTGCCAGCTCACCCCGGGACAGGGGAACAAACTATGGC. It yields the protein CASSPRDRGTNYG. The whole CDR3 sequence reads CASSPRDRGTNYGYTF. The entire variable domain, with the rest obtained from reference TRBV18 and TRBJ1-2, is as follows: NAGVMQNPRHLVRRRGQEARLRCSPMKGHSHVYWYRQLPEEGLKFMVYLQKENIIDESGMPKERFSAEFPKEGPSILRIQQVVRGDSAAYFCASSPRDRGTNYGYTFGSGTRLTVV.

The part of the CDR3 DNA that was read is TGTGCCAGCAGTTTACCGGTGGGGGGATCCGGGGGAGAGACG. This codes for CASSLPVGGSGGET. The entire CDR3 is CASSLPVGGSGGETQYF. The chain has TRBV6-2 or TRBV6-3 and TRBJ2-3, with a possible D match to TRBD2 (6 bases). The CDR3 end is not reached by the read, which stops 3 residues before it; the germline J gene fills it in. Germline lookup yields CDR1 MNHEY and CDR2 SVGEGT. This CDR3 is 17 amino acids long.

A remark on this clone: The read terminates 3 residues ahead of where the CDR3 ends, so the germline J gene completes it. J is TRBJ2-3 and V is TRBV5-5; TRBD1 is a possible D gene (5 bases). Germline CDR1 reads SGHKS; CDR2 reads YYEKEE (reference sequence). V was cut by 0 bases and J by 6 bases, with 11 bases left in between. This CDR3 is 14 amino acids long. The DNA read from the CDR3 is TGTGCCAGCAGCTTGGGACAGACGTTTGATACG. Translation: CASSLGQTFDT. The complete CDR3 sequence is CASSLGQTFDTQYF. Combining the CDR3 with reference TRBV5-5 and TRBJ2-3 gives the whole variable domain DAGVTQSPTHLIKTRGQQVTLRCSPISGHKSVSWYQQVLGQGPQFIFQYYEKEERGRGNFPDRFSARQFPNYSSELNVNALLLGDSALYLCASSLGQTFDTQYFGPGTRLTVL.

Points on this clone: With the read ending 3 residues before the CDR3 end, the germline J gene is used to fill in that end. V and J are TRBV30 and TRBJ2-2; maybe TRBD2 (6 bases). The CDR3 consists of 18 residues. The germline CDR1 and CDR2 sequences are GTSNPN and SVGIG (reference sequence). The CDR3 bases that were read are TGTGCCTGGAGTGCACTTCGGGACTCCCGCTCCTATAATTCACCG. Protein sequence: CAWSALRDSRSYNSP. The full CDR3 protein is CAWSALRDSRSYNSPLFF.

On this clone: The read finishes 3 residues shy of the CDR3 end, and the germline J gene is used to complete it. The chain is built from TRBV11-2 and TRBJ1-1; the match to TRBD1 covers 7 bases. CDR3 length equals 15 residues. J lost 3 bases, V lost 5 bases, and 9 bases had no gene match. Germline CDR1 reads SGHAT; CDR2 reads FQNNGV. The sequenced part of the CDR3 DNA is TGTGCCAGCAGCCAAGGCCCCGGACAGGACACTGAA. This encodes CASSQGPGQDTE. The CDR3 in its entirety is CASSQGPGQDTEAFF.